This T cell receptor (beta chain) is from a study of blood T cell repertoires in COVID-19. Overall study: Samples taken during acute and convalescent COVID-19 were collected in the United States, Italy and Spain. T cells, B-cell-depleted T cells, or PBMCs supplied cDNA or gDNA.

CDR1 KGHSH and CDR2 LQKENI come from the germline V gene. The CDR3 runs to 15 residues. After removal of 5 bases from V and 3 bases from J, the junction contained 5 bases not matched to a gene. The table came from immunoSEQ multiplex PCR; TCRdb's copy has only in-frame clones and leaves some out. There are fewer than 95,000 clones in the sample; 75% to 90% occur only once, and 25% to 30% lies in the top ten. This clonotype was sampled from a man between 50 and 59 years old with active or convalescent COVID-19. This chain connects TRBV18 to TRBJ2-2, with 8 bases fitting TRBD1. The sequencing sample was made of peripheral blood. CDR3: CASSGLTGDTGELFF. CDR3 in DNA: TGTGCCAGCTCAGGCCTGACAGGGGACACCGGGGAGCTGTTTTTT. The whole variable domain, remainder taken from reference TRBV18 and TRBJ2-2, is NAGVMQNPRHLVRRRGQEARLRCSPMKGHSHVYWYRQLPEEGLKFMVYLQKENIIDESGMPKERFSAEFPKEGPSILRIQQVVRGDSAAYFCASSGLTGDTGELFFGEGSRLTVL.